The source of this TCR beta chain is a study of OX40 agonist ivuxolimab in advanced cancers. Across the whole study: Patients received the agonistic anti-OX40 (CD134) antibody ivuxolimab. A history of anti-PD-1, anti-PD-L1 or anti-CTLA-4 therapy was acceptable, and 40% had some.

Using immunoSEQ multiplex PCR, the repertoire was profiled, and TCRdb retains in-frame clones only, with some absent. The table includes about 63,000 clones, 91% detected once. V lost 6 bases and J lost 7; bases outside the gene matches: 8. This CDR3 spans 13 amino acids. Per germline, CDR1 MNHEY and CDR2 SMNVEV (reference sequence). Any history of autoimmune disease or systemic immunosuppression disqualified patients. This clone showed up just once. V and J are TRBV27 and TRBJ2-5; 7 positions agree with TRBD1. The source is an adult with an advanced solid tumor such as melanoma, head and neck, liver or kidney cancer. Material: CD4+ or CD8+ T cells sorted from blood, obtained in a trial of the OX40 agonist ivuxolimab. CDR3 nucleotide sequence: TGTGCCAGCAGCCCAGACAGGGTCAGGACCCAGTACTTC. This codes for CASSPDRVRTQYF.